This T cell receptor beta chain originates from a study of cytomegalovirus exposure and HLA in healthy donors. The PCR was carried out with 60 Vbeta primers and 13 Jbeta primers. Method: immunoSEQ multiplex PCR; TCRdb's copy keeps in-frame clones and lacks some. The sample comprises some 190,000 clones, roughly nine tenths of which are singletons, and less than 1.3% rests with the top ten. With regard to this clone: Its antigen is as yet unknown.

Study outcomes and limitations: Listed as cytomegalovirus-associated were 170 or so TCR beta chains.

Germline CDR1 SEHNR, CDR2 FQNEAQ (reference sequence). Trimming removed 5 bases from V and 2 bases from J, with 9 bases in between. The CDR3 runs 13 residues. This clonotype was obtained from a boy aged 2 to 9 in good health and CMV-seronegative. Sequencing used PBMCs. The chain links TRBV7-9 to TRBJ2-5; possibly TRBD1 for D (6 bases). The CDR3 loop is CASSKDRQETQYF. The CDR3 DNA is TGTGCCAGCAGCAAAGACAGGCAAGAGACCCAGTACTTC.